The TCR beta chain under discussion was sequenced for a study of intratumoral heterogeneity in liver cancer. CDR1 and CDR2 from the germline V gene are SQVTM and ANQGSEA. The CDR3 contains 12 residues. The V end lost 5 bases, the J end lost 6 bases, and 11 bases lay between the germline ends. No macroscopic necrosis or hemorrhage was seen in sampled areas. Regarding this clone: Its specificity is unknown.

Points from the study as a whole: Tumor-infiltrating lymphocytes were acknowledged as under-represented in the sampling.

Generated by immunoSEQ multiplex PCR, the TCRdb table keeps only in-frame clones and is missing some. The sample includes 20,000 to 25,000 clones, just under 75% of them seen just once. The sequences come from tumor-adjacent normal tissue, collected before any cancer treatment. The chain recombines TRBV29-1 with TRBJ2-4, with D tentatively TRBD1 (5 bases). This TCR was recovered from a woman in her 70s with hepatocellular carcinoma. The CDR3 is CSVTGAGNIQYF. DNA of the CDR3: TGCAGCGTTACTGGGGCAGGAAACATTCAGTACTTC.